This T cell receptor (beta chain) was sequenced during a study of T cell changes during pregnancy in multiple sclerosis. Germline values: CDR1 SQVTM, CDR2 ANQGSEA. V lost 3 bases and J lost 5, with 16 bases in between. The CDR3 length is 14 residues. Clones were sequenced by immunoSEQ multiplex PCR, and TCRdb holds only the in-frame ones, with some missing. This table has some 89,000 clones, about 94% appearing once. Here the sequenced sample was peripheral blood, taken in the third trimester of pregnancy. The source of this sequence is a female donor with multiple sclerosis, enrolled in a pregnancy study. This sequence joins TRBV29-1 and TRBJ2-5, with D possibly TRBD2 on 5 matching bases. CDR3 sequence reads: CSVDDGVLGETQYF. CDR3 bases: TGCAGCGTTGATGACGGGGTATTGGGGGAGACCCAGTACTTC.